This entry lists 31 T cell receptor beta chains sequenced from one sample in a study of shared clonotypes between healthy human individuals. Terminally differentiated effector memory CD45RA+ cells were excluded by CCR7 positive selection of CD45RO-negative cells. Clones were sequenced by immunoSEQ multiplex PCR, and TCRdb holds only the in-frame ones, with some missing. The repertoire consists of about 1.9 million clones, with about 94% occurring once and the leading ten covering approximately 1.6%. Sequenced material: naive CD8+ T cells from PBMCs. The receptors were sampled from a man younger than 35 in good health. Some clones in this sample may be carry-over from other donors' samples.

The J gene is TRBJ2-1, the V gene TRBV5-1; 10 nucleotides line up with TRBD2. Trimming cost V 1 base and J 2 bases; bases outside gene matches: 9. In germline, CDR1 is SGHRS, CDR2 YFSETQ. The CDR3 length is 18 residues. The CDR3 DNA is TGCGCCAGCAGCTTGATTAGCGGGAGGAGAATGCCCTACAATGAGCAGTTCTTC. Its translation is CASSLISGRRMPYNEQFF.

This clone was counted once. The CDR3 spells CASSIEVGSYEQYF. In DNA form, the CDR3 reads TGTGCCAGCAGTATAGAGGTTGGTAGCTACGAGCAGTACTTC. The chain combines TRBV27 with TRBJ2-7, with unresolved D. V shed 5 bases and J shed 3 bases, with 14 bases lying between them. Germline assignment: CDR1 MNHEY and CDR2 SMNVEV (reference sequence). The CDR3 totals 14 residues.

This CDR3 reads CASSEGWGEQFF. CDR3 bases: TGTGCCAGCAGTGAAGGGTGGGGCGAGCAGTTCTTC. The J gene is TRBJ2-1, the V gene TRBV6-1; possibly TRBD1 for D (5 bases). Germline CDR1 MNHNS, CDR2 SASEGT. The V and J ends lost 1 base and 10 bases respectively, with 8 bases between them. The CDR3 extends over 12 amino acids.

The chain combines TRBV6-5 with TRBJ1-5, with a weak D call TRBD1 (6 bases). V gave up 6 bases and J gave up 1 base, with 10 bases separating them. Germline V gives CDR1 MNHEY, CDR2 SVGAGI. The CDR3 extends over 14 amino acids. The CDR3 reads CASSIQGSNQPQHF. DNA of the CDR3: TGTGCCAGCAGCATACAGGGCAGCAATCAGCCCCAGCATTTT.

The chain has TRBV10-3 and TRBJ1-1; D uncertain. The V gene's germline CDR1 is ENHRY and CDR2 SYGVKD. The CDR3 spans 13 residues. The CDR3 DNA follows: TGTGCAACCAAGGGTCCGGGGAACACTGAAGCTTTCTTT. Encoded protein: CATKGPGNTEAFF.

V usage is TRBV4-3 and J usage is TRBJ2-7; the D gene is possibly TRBD2 (6 bases). Per germline, CDR1 LGHNA and CDR2 YSLEER. V lost 5 bases and J lost 7, with 21 bases in between. This CDR3 has 15 amino acids. CDR3 nucleotide sequence: TGCGCCAGCAGCTCCCGACTAGGTCTCCAAGGGGAGCAGTACTTC. Translated, it gives CASSSRLGLQGEQYF.

Turning to this clone: Other nucleotide sequences from this sample produce the same CDR3. This chain connects TRBV28 to TRBJ2-3; no firm D call. Trimming pared 6 bases from V and 4 bases from J, leaving 8 bases between. CDR3 length equals 12 residues. Germline values: CDR1 MDHEN, CDR2 SYDVKM. CDR3 sequence: CASSPLADTQYF. The DNA for the CDR3 is TGTGCCAGCAGCCCCCTTGCAGATACGCAGTATTTT.

Comment on this clone: The identical CDR3 is also encoded by other nucleotide sequences in the sample. The J gene is TRBJ2-1, the V gene TRBV27; 11 nucleotides agree with TRBD2. CDR1 and CDR2 (germline): MNHEY, SMNVEV (reference sequence). Trimming at V came to 0 bases and at J to 7 bases, leaving 2 bases not matched to a gene. The length of the CDR3 is 15 residues. The CDR3 reads CASSLSGTSGNEQFF. Here the CDR3 DNA reads TGTGCCAGCAGTTTATCGGGGACTAGCGGTAATGAGCAGTTCTTC.

This chain joins TRBV19 and TRBJ2-1, with 8 bases aligning to TRBD2. V shed 2 bases, J shed 9 bases, and the junction held 6 bases outside the gene matches. The CDR3 runs to 14 residues. CDR1 and CDR2 from the germline V gene are LNHDA and SQIVND (reference sequence). Here the CDR3 DNA reads TGTGCCAGTAGTATAATAACTAGCGGAGGTGAGCAGTTCTTC. As protein: CASSIITSGGEQFF.

V gene TRBV4-1 combines with J gene TRBJ2-1; TRBD2 agrees at 12 bases. The CDR3 is 18 residues long. Germline CDR1 reads MGHRA; CDR2 reads YSYEKL. The V segment lost 0 bases and the J segment 3 bases; nucleotides outside the gene matches: 6. The CDR3 is CASSQDRLAGDFYNEQFF. CDR3 sequence (DNA): TGCGCCAGCAGCCAAGATCGACTAGCGGGAGATTTCTACAATGAGCAGTTCTTC.

The chain is built from TRBV27 and TRBJ1-5, with no clear D. This CDR3 region has 14 residues. Germline V gives CDR1 MNHEY, CDR2 SMNVEV (reference sequence). V gave up 1 base and J gave up 4 bases, with 8 bases separating them. In DNA, the CDR3 is TGTGCCAGCAGTTTATTTCCTCATAATCAGCCCCAGCATTTT. Translating gives CASSLFPHNQPQHF.

This sequence joins TRBV15 and TRBJ2-7; 13 nucleotides line up with TRBD2. CDR1 is LNHNV and CDR2 is YYDKDF in the germline V gene (reference sequence). The CDR3 contains 15 residues. V dropped 9 bases and J dropped 5; count of bases not matched to a gene: 10. In DNA, the CDR3 is TGTGCCACTTCTGCCACTAGCGGGAGGGCCCACGAGCAGTACTTC. Its protein is CATSATSGRAHEQYF.

The CDR3 loop reads CASSTTGALEGDTQYF. The CDR3 nucleotides are TGTGCCAGTAGTACTACAGGGGCCCTAGAGGGAGATACGCAGTATTTT. This sequence joins TRBV19 and TRBJ2-3; 7 nucleotides line up with TRBD1. The germline V gene has CDR1 LNHDA and CDR2 SQIVND (reference sequence). The CDR3 consists of 16 residues. Trimming cost V 4 bases and J 5 bases; bases outside gene matches: 12.

The CDR3 nucleotides are TGTGCCAGCTCACCGGGACAGATGAACACTGAAGCTTTCTTT. It specifies CASSPGQMNTEAFF. The rearrangement uses TRBV18 and TRBJ1-1, with 7 nucleotides matching TRBD1. The V gene's germline CDR1 is KGHSH and CDR2 LQKENI. The CDR3 loop spans 14 amino acids. The V segment lost 3 bases and the J segment 0 bases; nucleotides outside the gene matches: 1.

The genes are TRBV4-1 and TRBJ2-1, with TRBD2 matching over 7 bases. Trimming removed 0 bases from V and 3 bases from J; junction bases left unmatched: 2. Germline values: CDR1 MGHRA, CDR2 YSYEKL. CDR3 length: 15 amino acids. CDR3 DNA sequence: TGCGCCAGCAGCCAAGATGCGGGGGTCTACAATGAGCAGTTCTTC. The encoded protein is CASSQDAGVYNEQFF.

This sequence joins TRBV11-3 and TRBJ1-1; D possibly corresponds to TRBD1 (5 bases). The CDR3 sequence is 16 residues long. The germline CDR1 and CDR2 sequences are SGHNT and YENEEA. Trimming left V 5 bases short and J 3 bases short, with 19 bases between. The CDR3 DNA is TGTGCCAGCAGCACCAGTAGACGGAGGGGCTACACTGAAGCTTTCTTT. This gives the protein CASSTSRRRGYTEAFF.

This chain joins TRBV7-3 and TRBJ1-1; TRBD1 is a possible D gene (6 bases). Trimming removed 5 bases from V and 0 bases from J, with 25 bases in between. CDR1 is SGHTA, CDR2 FQGTGA, per germline. The CDR3 consists of 19 residues. CDR3 amino acids: CASSEDPIIGGGMNTEAFF. DNA for the CDR3: TGTGCCAGCAGCGAGGACCCTATAATCGGGGGCGGAATGAACACTGAAGCTTTCTTT.

Worth noting for this clone: Other DNA sequences in the sample encode the same CDR3. The rearrangement uses TRBV4-3 and TRBJ2-1, with 13 bases lining up with TRBD2. Losses at the gene ends were 1 base for V and 7 bases for J; bases not matched to a gene: 1. Germline loops: CDR1 LGHNA, CDR2 YSLEER. CDR3 length equals 15 residues. The CDR3 here is CASSQGLAGGNEQFF. The CDR3, as DNA: TGCGCCAGCAGCCAAGGACTAGCGGGAGGAAATGAGCAGTTCTTC.

V gene TRBV29-1 combines with J gene TRBJ2-1; D may correspond to TRBD1 or TRBD2 (6 bases each). V lost 2 bases to trimming and J lost 9 bases, with 8 bases between them. Germline CDR1 SQVTM, CDR2 ANQGSEA. This CDR3 is built from 11 residues. The chain's CDR3 is CSVESGAEQFF. In nucleotides, the CDR3 is TGCAGCGTTGAATCGGGGGCTGAGCAGTTCTTC.

CDR3 residues: CASSLGRNPAGYTF. As DNA, the CDR3 is TGTGCCAGCAGCTTAGGCCGGAATCCTGCGGGCTACACCTTC. This rearrangement joins TRBV13 to TRBJ1-2; D gene uncertain. The V and J ends lost 0 bases and 8 bases respectively, with 13 bases between them. The CDR3 has 14 amino acids. CDR1 PRHDT and CDR2 FYEKMQ come from the germline V gene (reference sequence).

The chain couples TRBV11-1 to TRBJ2-3; 12 bases agree with TRBD2. This CDR3 comprises 16 residues. Germline trimming cut 5 bases from V and 4 bases from J; bases unmatched to any gene: 7. Per the germline V gene, CDR1 is SGHAT and CDR2 is FQDESV (reference sequence). CDR3 in amino acids: CASSPLLAGGADTQYF. The DNA of the CDR3 is TGTGCCAGCAGCCCCCTCCTAGCGGGAGGGGCAGATACGCAGTATTTT.

The rearrangement uses TRBV13 and TRBJ2-1, with 7 positions matching TRBD2. Germline assignment: CDR1 PRHDT and CDR2 FYEKMQ (reference sequence). CDR3 length equals 15 residues. Losses at the gene ends were 5 bases for V and 6 bases for J; bases not matched to a gene: 10. CDR3 region: CASSPSGEGFNEQFF. As DNA, the CDR3 is TGTGCCAGCAGCCCCTCGGGGGAGGGCTTCAATGAGCAGTTCTTC.

Remarks on this clone: Other nucleotide sequences from this sample produce the same CDR3. The CDR3 sequence: CASSFGSTYNEQFF. In DNA, the CDR3 is TGTGCCAGCAGTTTTGGGAGCACCTACAATGAGCAGTTCTTC. The chain uses TRBV27 and TRBJ2-1; a weak D match, TRBD2 (5 bases). In germline, CDR1 is MNHEY, CDR2 SMNVEV (reference sequence). Trimming pared 3 bases from V and 2 bases from J, leaving 8 bases between. CDR3 length: 14 amino acids.

V is TRBV6-5 and J is TRBJ2-7; the D is unclear. The germline CDR1 and CDR2 sequences are MNHEY and SVGAGI. Trimming removed 0 bases at V and 4 bases at J, with 16 bases between. The CDR3 sequence is 16 residues long. The CDR3 sequence: CASSYSTGAETYEQYF. The CDR3 bases are TGTGCCAGCAGTTACTCGACGGGCGCAGAAACGTACGAGCAGTACTTC.

The chain combines TRBV9 with TRBJ2-7; 9 nucleotides match TRBD2. CDR3 length: 16 residues. V was clipped by 0 bases and J by 0 bases; unmatched bases: 4. Germline values: CDR1 SGDLS, CDR2 YYNGEE. The CDR3 DNA is TGTGCCAGCAGCGTAGCTCCTAGCGGGACCTCCTACGAGCAGTACTTC. It specifies CASSVAPSGTSYEQYF.

This clone appeared once. V usage is TRBV7-9 and J usage is TRBJ2-2, with TRBD2 identical over 7 bases. This CDR3 has 19 residues. Germline values: CDR1 SEHNR, CDR2 FQNEAQ (reference sequence). Trimming removed 2 bases from V and 0 bases from J; junction bases left unmatched: 12. CDR3 amino acids: CASSLPPGGESTNTGELFF. In DNA, the CDR3 is TGTGCCAGCAGCTTACCTCCTGGGGGGGAGTCGACGAACACCGGGGAGCTGTTTTTT.

The gene calls are TRBV7-9 and TRBJ2-3; 8 bases map to TRBD2. The germline CDR1 and CDR2 sequences are SEHNR and FQNEAQ (reference sequence). CDR3 length equals 16 residues. V was pared by 1 base and J by 5 bases, with 8 bases of the junction left unmatched. The CDR3 is CASSLEVAGWGDTQYF. CDR3 DNA: TGTGCCAGCAGCTTAGAGGTAGCGGGATGGGGAGATACGCAGTATTTT.

This clone came up once. The gene calls are TRBV27 and TRBJ2-7; 12 bases agree with TRBD2. After removal of 5 bases from V and 4 bases from J, the junction contained 9 bases not matched to a gene. Germline V gene data show CDR1 as MNHEY and CDR2 as SMNVEV (reference sequence). CDR3 length equals 16 residues. CDR3 amino acids: CASSPRLAGVGYEQYF. CDR3 coding DNA: TGTGCCAGCAGTCCACGACTAGCGGGAGTAGGGTACGAGCAGTACTTC.

As regards this clone: This same CDR3 is encoded by further DNA sequences in the sample. The V call is TRBV7-9, the J call TRBJ1-5, with unresolved D. Per germline, CDR1 SEHNR and CDR2 FQNEAQ (reference sequence). This CDR3 has 14 amino acids. Trimming stripped 1 base from V and 2 bases from J, with 6 bases between. CDR3 residues: CASSLGGRNQPQHF. The CDR3, as DNA: TGTGCCAGCAGCTTAGGAGGTCGCAATCAGCCCCAGCATTTT.

The V call is TRBV28, the J call TRBJ2-1, with TRBD1 matching 8 bases. Germline-derived CDR1 and CDR2 are MDHEN and SYDVKM. There are 15 residues in the CDR3. Trimming removed 6 bases from V and 6 bases from J; junction bases left unmatched: 10. This chain's CDR3 is CASRLNVGTGNEQFF. The DNA for the CDR3 is TGTGCCAGCAGACTAAACGTTGGGACAGGCAATGAGCAGTTCTTC. The full variable domain, completed using reference TRBV28 and TRBJ2-1, is DVKVTQSSRYLVKRTGEKVFLECVQDMDHENMFWYRQDPGLGLRLIYFSYDVKMKEKGDIPEGYSVSREKKERFSLILESASTNQTSMYLCASRLNVGTGNEQFFGPGTRLTVL.

This rearrangement joins TRBV27 to TRBJ2-2; 7 nucleotides line up with TRBD2. The CDR3 is made up of 16 amino acids. Per germline, CDR1 MNHEY and CDR2 SMNVEV (reference sequence). V shed 2 bases, J shed 4 bases, and the junction held 7 bases outside the gene matches. CDR3 residues: CASSLRAGVITGELFF. Here the CDR3 DNA reads TGTGCCAGCAGTTTAAGGGCGGGAGTAATCACCGGGGAGCTGTTTTTT.